The entry below gives a single T cell receptor (beta chain) sequence along with its context. The data derive from a study of blood T cell repertoires in COVID-19. Across the study: Researchers got acute and convalescent COVID-19 samples from the United States, Italy and Spain.

Assay used: immunoSEQ multiplex PCR; TCRdb lists only in-frame clones, some missing. The sample consists of about 49,000 clones, over 85% of them appearing once. The germline gives CDR1 WSHSY, CDR2 SAAADI. Trimming stripped 0 bases from V and 2 bases from J, with 4 bases between. There are 13 residues in the CDR3. The sequence was obtained from an elderly man with acute or convalescent COVID-19. The material sequenced was peripheral blood. The V and J genes are TRBV10-2 and TRBJ1-2; D gene unclear. CDR3 sequence reads: CASSESGNYGYTF. The CDR3 nucleotides read TGCGCCAGCAGTGAGTCCGGGAACTATGGCTACACCTTC.